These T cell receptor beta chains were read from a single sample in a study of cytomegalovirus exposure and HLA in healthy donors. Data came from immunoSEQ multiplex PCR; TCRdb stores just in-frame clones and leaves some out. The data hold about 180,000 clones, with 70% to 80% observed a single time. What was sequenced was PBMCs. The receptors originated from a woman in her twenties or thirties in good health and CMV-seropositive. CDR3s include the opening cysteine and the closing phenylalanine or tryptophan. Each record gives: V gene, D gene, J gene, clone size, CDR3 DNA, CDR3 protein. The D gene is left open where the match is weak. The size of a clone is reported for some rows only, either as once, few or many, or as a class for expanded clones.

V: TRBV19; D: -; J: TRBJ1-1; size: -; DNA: TGTGCAAGTAGTCAACTCATCACCGAGGGCACTGAAGCTTTCTTT; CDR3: CASSQLITEGTEAFF
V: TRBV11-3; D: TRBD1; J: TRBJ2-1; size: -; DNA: TGTGCCAGCAGCTCTAAGACAGGGGCCTACAATGAGCAGTTCTTC; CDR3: CASSSKTGAYNEQFF
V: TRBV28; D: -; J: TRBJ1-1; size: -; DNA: TGTGCCAGCAGTCTAGCTAAGGGTATAGCTTTCTTT; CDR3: CASSLAKGIAFF
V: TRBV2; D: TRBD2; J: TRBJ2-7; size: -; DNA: TGTGCCAGCAGCCCCATAGCGGGAGGGCTCGACGAGCAGTACTTC; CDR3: CASSPIAGGLDEQYF
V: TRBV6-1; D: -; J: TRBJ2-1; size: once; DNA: TGTGCCAGCAGTGAGAGGGGGCATCGGGGGACGGGTGGGCGAGAGCAGTTCTTC; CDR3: CASSERGHRGTGGREQFF
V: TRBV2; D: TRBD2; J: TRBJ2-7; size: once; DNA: TGTGCCAGCAGGGGGATGGGCGGGAGAACGGACGAGCAGTACTTC; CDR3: CASRGMGGRTDEQYF
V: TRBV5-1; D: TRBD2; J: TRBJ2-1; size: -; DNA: TGCGCCAGCAGCCTCGGACTAGCGGGAGGTCTATCCTCCTACAATGAGCAGTTCTTC; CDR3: CASSLGLAGGLSSYNEQFF
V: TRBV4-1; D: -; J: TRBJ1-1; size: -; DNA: TGCGCCAGCAGCCAAGATGGAACGGGGACTGAAGCTTTCTTT; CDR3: CASSQDGTGTEAFF
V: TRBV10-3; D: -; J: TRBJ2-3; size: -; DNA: TGTGCCATCAGTGTGTACGGTACGCAGTATTTT; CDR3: CAISVYGTQYF
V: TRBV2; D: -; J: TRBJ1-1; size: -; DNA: TGTGCCAGCAGTGAATGGCAGTTGAACACTGAAGCTTTCTTT; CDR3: CASSEWQLNTEAFF
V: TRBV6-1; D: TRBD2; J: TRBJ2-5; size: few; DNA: TGTGCCAGCAGTGAAGGAATAGCGGGGAACCAAGAGACCCAGTACTTC; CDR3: CASSEGIAGNQETQYF
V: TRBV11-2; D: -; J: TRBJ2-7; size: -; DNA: TGTGCCAGCAGCTTGGGCGGGCGGGACTACGAGCAGTACTTC; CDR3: CASSLGGRDYEQYF
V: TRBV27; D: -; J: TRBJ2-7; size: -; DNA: TGTGCCAGTACCCTCAGCGTCCGGGGGAGAGGCGAGCAGTACTTC; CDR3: CASTLSVRGRGEQYF
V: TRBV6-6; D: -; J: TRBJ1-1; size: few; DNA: TGTGCCAGCAGTTCGTTGGGGGGTGAAGCTTTCTTT; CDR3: CASSSLGGEAFF
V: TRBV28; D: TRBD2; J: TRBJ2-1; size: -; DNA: TGTGCCAGCAGTTTAACCCCGGGGGCTAGCGGGAACAATGAGCAGTTCTTC; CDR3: CASSLTPGASGNNEQFF
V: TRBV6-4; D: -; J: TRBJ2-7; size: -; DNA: TGTGCCAGCAACCTCCTCGGGAAGGCCTACGAGCAGTACTTC; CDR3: CASNLLGKAYEQYF
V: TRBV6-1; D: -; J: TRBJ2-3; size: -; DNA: TGTGCCAGCAGTGTGTCGGTCGCGCGCACAGATACGCAGTATTTT; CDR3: CASSVSVARTDTQYF
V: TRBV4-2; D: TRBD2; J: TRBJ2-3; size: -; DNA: TGTGCCAGCAGCCAAGGGGGACTAGCGTCCATCACAGATACGCAGTATTTT; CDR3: CASSQGGLASITDTQYF
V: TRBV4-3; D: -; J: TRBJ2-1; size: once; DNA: TGCGCCAGCAGCCAAGCTGGAGGCGGCTACAATGAGCAGTTCTTC; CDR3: CASSQAGGGYNEQFF
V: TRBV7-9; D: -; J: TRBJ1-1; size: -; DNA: TGTGCCAGCAGCTTAAACAGTCCGAACACTGAAGCTTTCTTT; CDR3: CASSLNSPNTEAFF
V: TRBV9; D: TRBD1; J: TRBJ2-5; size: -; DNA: TGTGCCAGCAGCGCAGGGGGCGCTGGGACCCAGTACTTC; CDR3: CASSAGGAGTQYF
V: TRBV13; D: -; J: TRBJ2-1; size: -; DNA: TGTGCCAGCAGCTTAGGCCGGGCGGAAGGGGCAGCGGGTGAGCAGTTCTTC; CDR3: CASSLGRAEGAAGEQFF
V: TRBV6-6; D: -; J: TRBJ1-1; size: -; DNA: TGTGCCAGCAGTTACTCTACGGGGGGCACTGAAGCTTTCTTT; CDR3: CASSYSTGGTEAFF
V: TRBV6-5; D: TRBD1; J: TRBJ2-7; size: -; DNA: TGTGCCAGCAGTTACCCTCAGGGGGCGAATTACGAGCAGTACTTC; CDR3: CASSYPQGANYEQYF
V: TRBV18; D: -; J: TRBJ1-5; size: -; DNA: TGTGCCAGCTCACCTCAGGGTAATAGCAATCAGCCCCAGCATTTT; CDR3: CASSPQGNSNQPQHF
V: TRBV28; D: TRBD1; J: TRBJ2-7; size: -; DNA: TGTGCCAGCGATGGGACAGGGGGCTACGAGCAGTACTTC; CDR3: CASDGTGGYEQYF
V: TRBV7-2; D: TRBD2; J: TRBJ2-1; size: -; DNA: TGTGCCAGCAGCAAGCCGGGGGGGAGAGTAGACAATGAGCAGTTCTTC; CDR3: CASSKPGGRVDNEQFF
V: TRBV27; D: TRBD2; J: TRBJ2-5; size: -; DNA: TGTGCCAGCAGTTGGGGTGGGACTAGCGGAGAGACCCAGTACTTC; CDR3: CASSWGGTSGETQYF
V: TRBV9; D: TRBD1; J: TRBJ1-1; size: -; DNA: TGTGCCAGCAGCGTAGCGGGGGGACAGGGTCCGAACACTGAAGCTTTCTTT; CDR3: CASSVAGGQGPNTEAFF
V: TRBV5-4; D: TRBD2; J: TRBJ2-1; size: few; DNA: TGTGCCAGCAGCTCCGGGACTAGCGGGAGAGGGGAGCAGTTCTTC; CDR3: CASSSGTSGRGEQFF
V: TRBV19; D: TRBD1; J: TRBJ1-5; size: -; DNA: TGTGCCAGTAGTAAGGGACAGGGAGAGCAGCCCCAGCATTTT; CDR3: CASSKGQGEQPQHF
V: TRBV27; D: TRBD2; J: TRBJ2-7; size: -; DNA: TGTGCCAGCAGAGTGTCGCCTAGCGGGCCCTACGAGCAGTACTTC; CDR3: CASRVSPSGPYEQYF
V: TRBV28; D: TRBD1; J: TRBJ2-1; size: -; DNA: TGTGCCAGCAAACCAGGGGGTTCTAACAATGAGCAGTTCTTC; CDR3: CASKPGGSNNEQFF
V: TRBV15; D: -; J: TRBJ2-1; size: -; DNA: TGTGCCACCAGCAGAGATATCAGTTTGGATGAGCAGTTCTTC; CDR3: CATSRDISLDEQFF
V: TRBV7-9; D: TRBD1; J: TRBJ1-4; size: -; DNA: TGTGCCAGCAGCATAACCGGGACAGGTGACGAAAAACTGTTTTTT; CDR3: CASSITGTGDEKLFF
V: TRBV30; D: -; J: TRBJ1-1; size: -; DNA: TGTGCCTGGAGTGTGTCAGGGGCGATCACTGAAGCTTTCTTT; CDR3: CAWSVSGAITEAFF
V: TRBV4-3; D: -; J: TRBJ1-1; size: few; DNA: TGCGCCAGCAGCCAAGTCGGTGGCACTGAAGCTTTCTTT; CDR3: CASSQVGGTEAFF
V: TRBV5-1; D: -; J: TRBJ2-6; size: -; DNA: TGCGCCAGCAGCTTGGAGACAGGTCACTCACGCGGGGCCAACGTCCTGACTTTC; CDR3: CASSLETGHSRGANVLTF
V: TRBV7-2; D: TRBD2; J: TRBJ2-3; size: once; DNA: TGTGCCAGCAGACGTAGCGGGAGGGTGAAAGATACGCAGTATTTT; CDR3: CASRRSGRVKDTQYF
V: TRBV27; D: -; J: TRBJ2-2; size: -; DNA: TGTGCCAGCAGTTTAGGGCACGGGGAGCTGTTTTTT; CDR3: CASSLGHGELFF
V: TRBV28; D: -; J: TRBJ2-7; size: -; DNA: TGTGCCAGCAGTTTAGTGGGCTACGCCTACGAGCAGTACTTC; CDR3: CASSLVGYAYEQYF
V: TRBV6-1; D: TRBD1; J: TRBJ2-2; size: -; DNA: TGTGCCAGCAGTGCGACAGGGTGGTGGACCGGGGAGCTGTTTTTT; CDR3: CASSATGWWTGELFF
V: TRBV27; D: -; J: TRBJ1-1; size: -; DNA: TGTGCCAGCAGTGGGGCCCGGACAGCTGAAGCTTTCTTT; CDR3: CASSGARTAEAFF
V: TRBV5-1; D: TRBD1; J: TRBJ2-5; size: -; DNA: TGCGCCAGCAGCTTAGGGACAGTCCAAGAGACCCAGTACTTC; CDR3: CASSLGTVQETQYF